This TCR beta chain was retrieved from a study of T cell responses to AZD1222 COVID-19 vaccine. The CDR3 extends over 12 amino acids. CDR1 is LGHDT, CDR2 YNNKEL, per germline (reference sequence). Trimming shortened V by 3 bases and J by 0 bases, and 2 bases separated the two germline ends. Notes on this clone: Other DNA sequences in the sample encode the same CDR3.

The table came from immunoSEQ multiplex PCR; TCRdb's copy has only in-frame clones and leaves some out. The sample shows some 130,000 clones, more than 90% of them seen only once. The starting material was peripheral blood, obtained on day 0 of AZD1222 vaccination. The chain recombines TRBV3-1 (or the pseudogene TRBV3-2) with TRBJ1-2; no clear D gene. The sequence was obtained from an adult in good health. The CDR3 reads CASSQTNYGYTF. The DNA of the CDR3 is TGTGCCAGCAGCCAGACTAACTATGGCTACACCTTC.